The 22 T cell receptor beta chains given below trace back to one sample, sequenced in a study of OX40 agonist ivuxolimab in advanced cancers. TCRdb's copy holds only in-frame clones and misses some; the assay was immunoSEQ multiplex PCR. The sample includes about 42,000 clones, roughly 86% of them seen just once. The sequencing used CD4+ or CD8+ T cells sorted from blood, collected in a trial of the OX40 agonist ivuxolimab. The receptors were gathered from an adult with an advanced solid tumor such as melanoma, head and neck, liver or kidney cancer.

This chain links TRBV7-8 with TRBJ2-2; TRBD2 matches at 9 bases. The length of the CDR3 is 15 residues. Per germline, CDR1 SGHVS and CDR2 FQNEAQ. J gave up 7 bases and V 0 bases, and 3 bases lay outside the gene matches. CDR3 amino acids: CASSLASGSYGELFF. CDR3 coding DNA: TGTGCCAGCAGCTTAGCTAGCGGGAGTTACGGGGAGCTGTTTTTT.

In this sample, this clone turned up once. The chain is built from TRBV7-9 and TRBJ2-7; D gene ambiguous. This CDR3 comprises 15 residues. Germline V gives CDR1 SEHNR, CDR2 FQNEAQ (reference sequence). Trimming stripped 1 base from V and 0 bases from J, with 10 bases between. CDR3 region: CASSLDIGNSYEQYF. In DNA form, the CDR3 reads TGTGCCAGCAGCTTAGATATAGGTAACTCCTACGAGCAGTACTTC.

The chain carries TRBV27 and TRBJ1-6, with TRBD1 as a possible D gene (6 bases). The CDR3 extends over 14 amino acids. The V gene's germline CDR1 is MNHEY and CDR2 SMNVEV (reference sequence). V dropped 5 bases and J dropped 8 bases, with 13 bases sitting between them. CDR3 sequence reads: CASSLGHLDSPLHF. CDR3 DNA sequence: TGTGCCAGCAGTCTGGGACATCTAGATTCACCCCTCCACTTT.

This clone was detected once. In nucleotides, the CDR3 is TGTGCCAGCAGTACAGGGTATGGCTACACCTTC. Amino acids: CASSTGYGYTF. The chain carries TRBV27 and TRBJ1-2, with D perhaps TRBD1 (6 bases). CDR3 length equals 11 residues. Deletions cut 5 bases from V and 5 bases from J, with 6 bases between. Germline loops: CDR1 MNHEY, CDR2 SMNVEV (reference sequence).

This chain joins TRBV6-5 and TRBJ1-2; a weak D match, TRBD1 (6 bases). Deletions cut 6 bases from V and 4 bases from J, with 6 bases between. This CDR3 has 11 residues. CDR1 and CDR2 from the germline V gene are MNHEY and SVGAGI. The CDR3 spells CASRTGYGYTF. Here the CDR3 DNA reads TGTGCCAGCAGGACAGGCTATGGCTACACCTTC.

The chain carries TRBV5-1 and TRBJ1-2; D not resolved. The length of the CDR3 is 17 residues. In germline, CDR1 is SGHRS, CDR2 YFSETQ. The V end was cut by 2 bases, the J end by 0 bases, with 17 bases between. CDR3 nucleotide sequence: TGCGCCAGCAGCTTTGGGCCCGAAAGGCTAGCTAACTATGGCTACACCTTC. This translates into CASSFGPERLANYGYTF.

The V and J genes are TRBV6-1 and TRBJ2-7; the D is unclear. CDR3 size: 12 residues. V was shortened by 6 bases and J by 3 bases, with 9 bases between the two germline ends. Germline V lookup: CDR1 MNHNS, CDR2 SASEGT. This chain's CDR3 is CASSRPVYEQYV. As DNA, the CDR3 is TGTGCCAGCAGCCGACCTGTCTACGAGCAGTACGTC.

The chain joins TRBV5-6 to TRBJ2-4, with D maybe TRBD1 (6 bases). V was clipped by 2 bases and J by 9 bases, with 9 bases between them. Germline values: CDR1 SGHDT, CDR2 YYEEEE. The CDR3 runs 12 residues. The chain's CDR3 is CASSFQGSIQYF. The CDR3 region has the DNA TGTGCCAGCAGCTTCCAGGGGAGCATTCAGTACTTC.

The count of this clone is one. J is TRBJ2-1 and V is TRBV13; 11 nucleotides match TRBD1. CDR1 is PRHDT and CDR2 is FYEKMQ in the germline V gene (reference sequence). Trimming cost V 5 bases and J 16 bases; bases outside gene matches: 4. CDR3 length equals 11 residues. The CDR3 coding sequence is TGTGCCAGCAGCAAGGACAGGGGGCAATTCTTC. Translating it yields CASSKDRGQFF.

This chain joins TRBV27 and TRBJ1-4; tentatively, D is TRBD1 (5 bases). The germline V and J ends were trimmed by 5 bases and 8 bases, with 15 bases remaining between them. The CDR3 covers 14 residues. In germline, CDR1 is MNHEY, CDR2 SMNVEV (reference sequence). The CDR3 reads CASSPGWGPEKLFF. The CDR3 DNA reads TGTGCCAGCAGTCCCGGGTGGGGCCCCGAAAAACTGTTTTTT.

V usage is TRBV7-2 and J usage is TRBJ1-6, with 10 nucleotides matching TRBD1. V shed 4 bases and J 8 bases; nucleotides not matched to a gene: 14. Germline V gene sequence: CDR1 SGHTA, CDR2 FQGNSA. This CDR3 is 18 amino acids long. The CDR3 region has the DNA TGTGCCAGCAGCTCCCGGGACAGGGGTCGATGGGCTGATTCACCCCTCCACTTT. It specifies CASSSRDRGRWADSPLHF.

The genes are TRBV2 and TRBJ2-1; D is possibly TRBD1 (6 bases). Germline values: CDR1 SNHLY, CDR2 FYNNEI. The V end lost 7 bases, the J end lost 9 bases, and 10 bases lay between the germline ends. This CDR3 is built from 11 residues. CDR3 in DNA: TGTGCCAGCACAACAGGGCGTGAGCAGTTCTTC. Its translation: CASTTGREQFF. Together with reference TRBV2 and TRBJ2-1, the CDR3 gives the full variable domain: EPEVTQTPSHQVTQMGQEVILRCVPISNHLYFYWYRQILGQKVEFLVSFYNNEISEKSEIFDDQFSVERPDGSNFTLKIRSTKLEDSAMYFCASTTGREQFFGPGTRLTVL.

The chain recombines TRBV4-3 with TRBJ2-1, with D unresolved. The V gene's germline CDR1 is LGHNA and CDR2 YSLEER. The CDR3 spans 17 residues. V was shortened by 1 base and J by 5 bases, with 18 bases between the two germline ends. The CDR3 protein is CASSQVEFGRIDNEQFF. CDR3 in DNA: TGCGCCAGCAGCCAAGTAGAGTTCGGCAGGATCGACAATGAGCAGTTCTTC.

The chain couples TRBV28 to TRBJ2-7; possibly TRBD1 for D (5 bases). V lost 5 bases, J lost 3 bases, and 11 bases lay in between. The CDR3 length is 13 residues. Germline V gene data show CDR1 as MDHEN and CDR2 as SYDVKM. The CDR3 DNA sequence: TGTGCCAGCAGTGGTCGACAGCTCTACGAGCAGTACTTC. Translating gives CASSGRQLYEQYF.

This clone appeared a single time. The genes are TRBV19 and TRBJ1-3; no firm D call. V lost 9 bases and J lost 0, with 15 bases in between. The CDR3 length is 15 residues. Germline V CDR1 and CDR2: LNHDA, SQIVND (reference sequence). The CDR3 region has the DNA TGTGCCAGACGAACACAACGGAGCTCTGGAAACACCATATATTTT. Residues: CARRTQRSSGNTIYF.

V gene TRBV7-6 combines with J gene TRBJ1-1; D remains unclear. The germline gives CDR1 SGHVS, CDR2 FNYEAQ. The CDR3 is made up of 13 amino acids. V was shortened by 3 bases and J by 6 bases, with 11 bases between the two germline ends. The CDR3 bases are TGTGCCAGCAGCTTTTTACTCGGGGCTGAAGCTTTCTTT. This encodes CASSFLLGAEAFF.

This clone was detected once. This sequence joins TRBV29-1 and TRBJ2-1; D is unresolved. V lost 3 bases and J 4 bases, leaving 4 bases between the germline ends. Germline CDR1 and CDR2: SQVTM and ANQGSEA. This CDR3 contains 11 residues. Here the CDR3 reads CSVDGYNEQFF. Written as DNA, the CDR3 is TGCAGCGTTGACGGATACAATGAGCAGTTCTTC.

The chain carries TRBV10-3 and TRBJ2-1; 10 bases map to TRBD2. From germline, CDR1 is ENHRY and CDR2 SYGVKD. The J segment lost 10 bases and the V segment lost 0 bases, leaving 6 bases of the junction unmatched. This CDR3 has 15 residues. Here the CDR3 DNA reads TGTGCCATCAGTGAGTCACTAGCGGGGATAAAGGAGCAGTTCTTC. It is translated as CAISESLAGIKEQFF.

The rearrangement links TRBV28 to TRBJ1-2; D possibly corresponds to TRBD1 (5 bases). The germline gives CDR1 MDHEN, CDR2 SYDVKM. The CDR3 consists of 11 residues. Trimming left V 6 bases short and J 8 bases short, with 10 bases between. As DNA, the CDR3 is TGTGCCAGCAGCCAGGGATGGGGCTACACCTTC. Protein product: CASSQGWGYTF.

V is TRBV5-1 and J is TRBJ1-1, with a tentative D call TRBD1 (6 bases). Trimming removed 0 bases from V and 2 bases from J, with 8 bases in between. Germline CDR1 reads SGHRS; CDR2 reads YFSETQ. CDR3 length equals 14 residues. The CDR3 DNA sequence: TGCGCCAGCAGCTTGGAGGGGGGAAACACTGAAGCTTTCTTT. It encodes CASSLEGGNTEAFF.

The count of this clone is one. The chain employs TRBV10-3 and TRBJ2-7, with 7 bases identical to TRBD2. The trim removed 0 bases at V and 3 bases at J, leaving 8 bases unmatched. Germline V gene sequence: CDR1 ENHRY, CDR2 SYGVKD. The CDR3 is 16 amino acids. CDR3 in amino acids: CAISESRQGGNYEQYV. CDR3 coding DNA: TGTGCCATCAGTGAGTCAAGGCAGGGAGGGAACTACGAGCAGTACGTC.

The chain links TRBV7-9 to TRBJ2-1; D might be TRBD2 (5 bases). Germline CDR1 and CDR2: SEHNR and FQNEAQ (reference sequence). V gave up 0 bases and J gave up 8 bases, with 11 bases separating them. CDR3 length: 14 residues. The CDR3 DNA follows: TGTGCCAGCAGCTTAGCGGGTAGCGCGGATGAGCAGTTCTTC. Its translation: CASSLAGSADEQFF.